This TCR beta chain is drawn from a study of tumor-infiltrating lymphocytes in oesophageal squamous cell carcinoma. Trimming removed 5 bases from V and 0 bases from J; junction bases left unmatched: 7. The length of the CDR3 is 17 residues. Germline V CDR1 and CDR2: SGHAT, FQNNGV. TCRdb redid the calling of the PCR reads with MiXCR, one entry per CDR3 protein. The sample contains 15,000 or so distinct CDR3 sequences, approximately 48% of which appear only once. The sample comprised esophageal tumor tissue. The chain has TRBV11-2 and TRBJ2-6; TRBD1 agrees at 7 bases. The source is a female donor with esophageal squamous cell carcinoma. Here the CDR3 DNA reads TGTGCCAGCAGCGCTAGGGGACAGATCTCTGGGGCCAACGTCCTGACTTTC. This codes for CASSARGQISGANVLTF.